This record covers a single T cell receptor (beta chain). There is no known antigen for this receptor. No per-base quality is available; no much larger clone lies one base away. Distinct nucleotide sequences in the sample also encode this CDR3. The sample belongs to a study of blood T cell repertoires in COVID-19 (dated by TCRdb to 2018 to 2021). Broadly, across the study: Collaborator samples came from the United States, Italy and Spain and covered acute and convalescent phases of COVID-19. Where available, HLA class I and class II types were taken from metadata supplied by the sample provider and were not determined by assay-based typing. The repertoires were made available in a free public database intended to serve as a resource for research on the immune response to SARS-CoV-2. The material from the prospective study consisted of cDNA or gDNA derived from T cells, B-cell-depleted T cells, or PBMCs. Deeply sampled blood TCRbeta repertoires from subjects exposed to, actively infected with, or recovered from COVID-19 were included in the dataset. Nearly every sample came with metadata listing a de-identified subject ID, COVID-19 status, age in years and sex. Samples were obtained from the ongoing ImmuneRACE study (first 160 participants) and from 1,254 subjects provided by 6 global collaborators. The full study reports these points: The amount of clinical and demographic metadata varied by source and participant and was provided uncurated.

From the cysteine through the phenylalanine, the CDR3 covers 13 amino acids. Here the CDR3 DNA is all that survives: 39 bases in frame from base 1. Relative to germline, V is 5 bases shorter and J is 1 base shorter, with 9 bases between their ends. CDR1 and CDR2 (SGHNT, YYREEE) derive from the germline V gene (reference sequence). The immunoSEQ Assay, a bias-controlled multiplex PCR, was used to amplify TCRbeta CDR3 regions from genomic DNA. As for how the authors treated the data: The number of nucleated cells in each sample was estimated from the amplification of reference gene primers within the assay. To quantify the absolute abundance of each unique TCRbeta CDR3 rearrangement, sequence reads were collapsed and filtered. For each sample, productive Simpson clonality was calculated by taking the square root of Simpson's diversity index across productive rearrangements. Here the immuneACCESS table is served through TCRdb, limited to in-frame sequences with V and J called. Missing clones are a known gap in these copies; in checked studies unresolved V genes cover under half, and the rest lacks a known reason. V, J and clone size are those of that table, while D and trimming were read from the DNA. The sample has about 250,000 clones on record, 65% to 80% of them singletons. Clones ranked in the top ten supply roughly 4.2% of the sample.

Each collaborating institution followed its own protocols to collect whole blood in K2EDTA tubes. For TCRbeta analysis, collaborators shipped samples in one of three forms: frozen whole blood, isolated PBMCs, or DNA extracted from either of those sample types. This TCR came from a woman between 35 and 50 years old with active or convalescent COVID-19. This chain joins TRBV5-4 to TRBJ1-2; the D gene cannot be resolved reliably. The sample comprised peripheral blood. The CDR3 region has the sequence CASSSTGNYGYTF. In nucleotide form, the sequence is TGTGCCAGCAGTTCGACGGGTAACTATGGCTACACCTTC.